This T cell receptor beta chain was recorded in a study of blood T cells in healthy people across ages. Study results and caveats: Since the PBMCs were unsorted, naive and antigen-experienced cells could not be conclusively compared.

Details on this clonotype: Antigen: not known.

Sample-barcoded 5' priming and a J-beta primer mix drove a second PCR of roughly 7 to 11 cycles. Per sample, CDR3-containing paired-end reads numbered at least 2.5 million. Each CDR3 protein is one row after TCRdb ran MiXCR on the 5' RACE reads. The sample contains approximately 780,000 distinct CDR3 sequences, more than 25% of which appear only once. Germline CDR1 reads LGHDT; CDR2 reads YNNKEL (reference sequence). J was trimmed by 2 bases and V by 11 bases; bases with no gene match: 5. This CDR3 region has 12 residues. This same sample was also taken into another study, of T cells of mothers and their children. Per that study: Each mother yielded more than 9 million TCR beta CDR3 reads. Each child yielded roughly 2.9 million reads.

This receptor was taken from a boy aged 10-17 years in good health. This sequence joins TRBV3-1 and TRBJ2-7, with 8 bases that match TRBD2. The sequencing sample was made of blood. CDR3: CARSGSTYEQYV. The CDR3 DNA reads as TGTGCCCGAAGCGGGAGTACCTACGAGCAGTACGTC.